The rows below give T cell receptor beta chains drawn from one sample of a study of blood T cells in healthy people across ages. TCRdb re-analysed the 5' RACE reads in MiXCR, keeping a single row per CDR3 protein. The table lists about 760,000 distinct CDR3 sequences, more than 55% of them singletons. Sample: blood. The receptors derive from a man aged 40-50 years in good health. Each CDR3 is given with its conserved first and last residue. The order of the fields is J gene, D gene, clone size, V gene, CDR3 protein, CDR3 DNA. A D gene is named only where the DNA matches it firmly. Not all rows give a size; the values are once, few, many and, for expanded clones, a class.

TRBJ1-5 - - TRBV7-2 CASSQLFPPQPQHF TGTGCCAGCAGCCAATTATTCCCCCCTCAGCCCCAGCATTTT
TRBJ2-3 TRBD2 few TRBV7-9 CASSIIASGSTDTQYF TGTGCCAGTAGCATTATCGCTAGCGGGAGCACAGATACGCAGTATTTT
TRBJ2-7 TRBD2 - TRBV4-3 CASSQGLAGAVEQYF TGCGCCAGCAGCCAGGGACTAGCGGGAGCCGTTGAGCAGTACTTC
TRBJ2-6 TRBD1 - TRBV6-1 CASSARQGANGANVLTF TGTGCCAGCAGTGCCAGACAGGGGGCGAATGGGGCCAACGTCCTGACTTTC
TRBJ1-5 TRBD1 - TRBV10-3 CAISETRQGNQPQHF TGTGCCATCAGTGAGACTAGACAGGGAAATCAGCCCCAGCATTTT
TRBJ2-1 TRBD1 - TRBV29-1 CSVRTGATNNEQFF TGCAGCGTGCGGACAGGGGCTACGAACAATGAGCAGTTCTTC
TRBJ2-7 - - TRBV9 CASSVGQVTYEQYF TGTGCCAGCAGCGTAGGCCAGGTAACCTACGAGCAGTACTTC
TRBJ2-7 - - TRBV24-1 CATSELSGGGTYEQYF TGTGCCACCAGTGAGCTTTCTGGCGGCGGAACCTACGAGCAGTACTTC
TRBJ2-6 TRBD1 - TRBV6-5 CASSPRGPGANVLTF TGTGCCAGCAGTCCCAGGGGGCCCGGGGCCAACGTCCTGACTTTC
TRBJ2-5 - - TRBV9 CASSYSMHSGETQYF TGTGCCAGCAGCTACAGCATGCATTCTGGGGAGACCCAGTACTTC
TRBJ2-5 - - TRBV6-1 CASSRALAQETQYF TGTGCCAGCAGCAGGGCTCTGGCACAAGAGACCCAGTACTTC
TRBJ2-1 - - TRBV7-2 CASSLSTDLFTMVQFF TGTGCCAGCAGCCTATCAACGGACCTTTTTACAATGGTGCAGTTCTTC
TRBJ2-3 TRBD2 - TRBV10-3 CAISESGAGGPDTQYF TGTGCCATCAGTGAGTCGGGGGCGGGAGGACCAGATACGCAGTATTTT
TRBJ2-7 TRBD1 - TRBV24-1 CATSDPTGAQPYEQYF TGTGCCACCAGTGATCCTACAGGGGCCCAGCCCTACGAGCAGTACTTC
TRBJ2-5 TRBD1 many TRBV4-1 CASSHANPGRGRRETQYF TGCGCCAGCAGCCACGCTAACCCCGGCAGGGGGCGACGAGAGACCCAGTACTTC
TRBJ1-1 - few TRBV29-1 CSVVGTLGGPNTEAFF TGCAGCGTTGTGGGGACACTGGGGGGGCCGAACACTGAAGCTTTCTTT
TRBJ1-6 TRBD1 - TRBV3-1 CASSDRGGGSPLHF TGTGCCAGCAGCGACAGGGGTGGAGGTTCACCCCTCCACTTT
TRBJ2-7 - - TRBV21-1 CASSKWGSPISRGPVEQYF TGTGCCAGCAGCAAATGGGGCTCCCCCATCTCCCGCGGCCCTGTCGAGCAGTACTTC
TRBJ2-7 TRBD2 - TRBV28 CASSLFWRGIGARCEQYF TGTGCCAGCAGTTTATTTTGGCGGGGGATCGGAGCGAGGTGCGAGCAGTACTTC
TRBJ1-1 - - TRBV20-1 CSATEQFNTEAFF TGCAGTGCTACCGAACAGTTTAACACTGAAGCTTTCTTT
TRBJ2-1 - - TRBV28 CAIRSGSYDEQFF TGTGCCATTAGGAGCGGCTCCTACGATGAGCAGTTCTTC
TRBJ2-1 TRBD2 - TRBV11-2 CASSAGGRLYYNEQFF TGTGCCAGCAGCGCGGGGGGACGGCTATATTACAATGAGCAGTTCTTC
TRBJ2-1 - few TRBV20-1 CSASPLSNEQFF TGCAGTGCTAGTCCCCTATCCAATGAGCAGTTCTTC
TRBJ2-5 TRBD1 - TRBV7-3 CASSLMATGTGNNEQYF TGTGCCAGCAGCTTAATGGCGACCGGGACAGGAAACAATGAGCAGTACTTC
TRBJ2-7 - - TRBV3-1 CGSSQAAYEQYF TGTGGCAGCAGCCAAGCGGCCTACGAGCAGTACTTC